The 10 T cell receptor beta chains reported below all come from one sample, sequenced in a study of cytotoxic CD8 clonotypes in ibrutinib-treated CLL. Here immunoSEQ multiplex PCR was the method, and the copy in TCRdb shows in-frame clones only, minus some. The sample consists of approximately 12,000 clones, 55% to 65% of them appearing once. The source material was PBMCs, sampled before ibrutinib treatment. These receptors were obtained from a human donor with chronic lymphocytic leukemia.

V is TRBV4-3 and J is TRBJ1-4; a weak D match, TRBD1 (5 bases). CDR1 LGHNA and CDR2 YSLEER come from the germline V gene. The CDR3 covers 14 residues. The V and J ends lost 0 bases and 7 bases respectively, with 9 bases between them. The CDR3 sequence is CASSQDRGVEKLFF. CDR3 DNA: TGCGCCAGCAGCCAAGATCGGGGGGTTGAAAAACTGTTTTTT.

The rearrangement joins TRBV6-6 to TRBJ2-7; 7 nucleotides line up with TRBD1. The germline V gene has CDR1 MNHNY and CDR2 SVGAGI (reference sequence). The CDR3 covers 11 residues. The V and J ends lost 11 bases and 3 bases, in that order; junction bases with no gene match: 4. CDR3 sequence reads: CAGRQGYEQYF. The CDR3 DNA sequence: TGTGCCGGGCGACAGGGCTACGAGCAGTACTTC.

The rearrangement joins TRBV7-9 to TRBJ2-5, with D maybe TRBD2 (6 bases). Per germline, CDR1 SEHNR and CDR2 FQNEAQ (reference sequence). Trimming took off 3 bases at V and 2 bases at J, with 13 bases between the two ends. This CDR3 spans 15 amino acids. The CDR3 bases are TGTGCCAGCAGCTTTTTAGCCGGAGGGCAAGAGACCCAGTACTTC. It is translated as CASSFLAGGQETQYF.

CDR3 in DNA: TGTGCCAGCAGCGTAGGGGTCGGGGAGCTGTTTTTT. It encodes CASSVGVGELFF. The rearrangement uses TRBV9 and TRBJ2-2; unclear D gene. CDR1 is SGDLS and CDR2 is YYNGEE in the germline V gene. V lost 0 bases, J lost 7 bases, and 4 bases lay in between. The CDR3 extends over 12 amino acids.

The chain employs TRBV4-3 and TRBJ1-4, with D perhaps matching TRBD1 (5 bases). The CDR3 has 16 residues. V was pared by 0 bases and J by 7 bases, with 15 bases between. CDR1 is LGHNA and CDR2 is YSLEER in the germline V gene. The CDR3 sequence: CASSQERGAPLEKLFF. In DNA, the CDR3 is TGCGCCAGCAGCCAAGAAAGGGGAGCCCCTCTTGAAAAACTGTTTTTT.

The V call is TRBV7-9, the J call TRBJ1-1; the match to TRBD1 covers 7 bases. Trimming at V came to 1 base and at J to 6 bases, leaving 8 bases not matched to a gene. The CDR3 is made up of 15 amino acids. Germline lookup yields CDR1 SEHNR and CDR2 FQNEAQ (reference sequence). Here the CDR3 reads CASSLVMDRRAEAFF. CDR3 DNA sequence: TGTGCCAGCAGCTTAGTTATGGACAGGAGAGCTGAAGCTTTCTTT.

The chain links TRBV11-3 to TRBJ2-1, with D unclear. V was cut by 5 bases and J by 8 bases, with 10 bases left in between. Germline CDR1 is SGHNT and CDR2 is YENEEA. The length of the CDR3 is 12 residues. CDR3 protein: CASSLGPYEQFF. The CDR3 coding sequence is TGTGCCAGCAGCCTGGGCCCATATGAGCAGTTCTTC.

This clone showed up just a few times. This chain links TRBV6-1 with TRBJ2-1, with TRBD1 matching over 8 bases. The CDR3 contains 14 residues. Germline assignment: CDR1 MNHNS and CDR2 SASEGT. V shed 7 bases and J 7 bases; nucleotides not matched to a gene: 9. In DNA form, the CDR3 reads TGTGCCAGCACACTCCGGACAGGGTGGAATGAGCAGTTCTTC. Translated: CASTLRTGWNEQFF.

CDR3 sequence reads: CASSQAARGDQGNTIYF. In nucleotides, the CDR3 is TGCGCCAGCAGCCAAGCGGCCAGGGGTGATCAGGGAAACACCATATATTTT. This chain uses TRBV4-3 with TRBJ1-3; possibly TRBD1 for D (6 bases). V lost 1 base to trimming and J lost 4 bases, with 17 bases between them. Germline CDR1 is LGHNA and CDR2 is YSLEER. CDR3 size: 17 residues.

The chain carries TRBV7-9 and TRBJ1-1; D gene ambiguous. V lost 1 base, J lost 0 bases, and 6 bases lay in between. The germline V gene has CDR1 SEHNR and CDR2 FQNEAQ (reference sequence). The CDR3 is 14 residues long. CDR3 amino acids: CASSLVAVNTEAFF. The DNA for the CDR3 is TGTGCCAGCAGCTTAGTGGCGGTGAACACTGAAGCTTTCTTT.